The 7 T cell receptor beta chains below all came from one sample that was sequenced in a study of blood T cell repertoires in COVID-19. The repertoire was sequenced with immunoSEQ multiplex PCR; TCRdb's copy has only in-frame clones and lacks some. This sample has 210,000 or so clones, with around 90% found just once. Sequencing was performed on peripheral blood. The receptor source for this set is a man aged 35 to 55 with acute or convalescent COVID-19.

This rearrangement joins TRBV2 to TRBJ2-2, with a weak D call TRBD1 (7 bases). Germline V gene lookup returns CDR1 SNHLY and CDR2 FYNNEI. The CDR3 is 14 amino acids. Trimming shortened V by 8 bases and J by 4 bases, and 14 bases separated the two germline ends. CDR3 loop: CASRRQGGTGELFF. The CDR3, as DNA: TGTGCCAGCCGAAGACAGGGAGGCACCGGGGAGCTGTTTTTT.

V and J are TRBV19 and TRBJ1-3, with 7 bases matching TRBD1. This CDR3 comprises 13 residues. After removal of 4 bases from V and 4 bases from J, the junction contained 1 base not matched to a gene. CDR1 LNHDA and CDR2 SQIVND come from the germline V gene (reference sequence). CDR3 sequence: CASSTGQGNTIYF. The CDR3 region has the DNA TGTGCCAGTAGTACGGGACAGGGAAACACCATATATTTT.

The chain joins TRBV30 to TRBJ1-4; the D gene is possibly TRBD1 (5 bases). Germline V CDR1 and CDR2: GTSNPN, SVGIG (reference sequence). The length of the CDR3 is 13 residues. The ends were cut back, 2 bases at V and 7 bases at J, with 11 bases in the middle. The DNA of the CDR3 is TGTGCCTGGAGTAGCCCGGGACTTGAAAAACTGTTTTTT. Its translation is CAWSSPGLEKLFF.

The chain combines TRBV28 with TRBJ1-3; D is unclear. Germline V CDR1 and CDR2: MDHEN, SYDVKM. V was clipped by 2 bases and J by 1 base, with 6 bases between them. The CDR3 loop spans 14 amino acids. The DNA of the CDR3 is TGTGCCAGCAGTTTACCCGGGTCTGGAAACACCATATATTTT. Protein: CASSLPGSGNTIYF.

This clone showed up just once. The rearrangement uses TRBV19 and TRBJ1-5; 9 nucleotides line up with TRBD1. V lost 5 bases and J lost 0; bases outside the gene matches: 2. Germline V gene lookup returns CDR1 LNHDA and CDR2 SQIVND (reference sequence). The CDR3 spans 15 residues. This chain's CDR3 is CASSDRGYSNQPQHF. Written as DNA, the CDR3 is TGTGCCAGTAGTGACAGGGGGTATAGCAATCAGCCCCAGCATTTT.

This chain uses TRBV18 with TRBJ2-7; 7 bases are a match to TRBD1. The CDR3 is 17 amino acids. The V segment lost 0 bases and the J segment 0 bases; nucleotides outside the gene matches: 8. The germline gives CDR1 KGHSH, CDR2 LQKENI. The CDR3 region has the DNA TGTGCCAGCTCACCACCGGTAGGACAGGCGAGCTCCTACGAGCAGTACTTC. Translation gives CASSPPVGQASSYEQYF.

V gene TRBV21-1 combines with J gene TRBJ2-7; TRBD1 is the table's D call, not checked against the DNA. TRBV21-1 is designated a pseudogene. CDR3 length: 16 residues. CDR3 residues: CASSDRDSKSSYEQYF. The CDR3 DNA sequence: TGTGCCAGCAGCGACCGGGACAGCAAAAGTTCCTACGAGCAGTACTTC.